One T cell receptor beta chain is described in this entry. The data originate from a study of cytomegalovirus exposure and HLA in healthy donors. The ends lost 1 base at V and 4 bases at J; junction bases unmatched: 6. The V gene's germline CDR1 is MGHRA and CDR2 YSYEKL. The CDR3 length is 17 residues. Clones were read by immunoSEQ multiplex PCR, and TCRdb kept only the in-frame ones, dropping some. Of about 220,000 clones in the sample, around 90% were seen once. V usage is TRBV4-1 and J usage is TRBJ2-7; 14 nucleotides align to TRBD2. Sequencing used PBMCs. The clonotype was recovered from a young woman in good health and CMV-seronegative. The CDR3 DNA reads TGCGCCAGCAGCCAAGGGGGACTAGCGGGAGTTCCGTACGAGCAGTACTTC. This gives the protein CASSQGGLAGVPYEQYF.